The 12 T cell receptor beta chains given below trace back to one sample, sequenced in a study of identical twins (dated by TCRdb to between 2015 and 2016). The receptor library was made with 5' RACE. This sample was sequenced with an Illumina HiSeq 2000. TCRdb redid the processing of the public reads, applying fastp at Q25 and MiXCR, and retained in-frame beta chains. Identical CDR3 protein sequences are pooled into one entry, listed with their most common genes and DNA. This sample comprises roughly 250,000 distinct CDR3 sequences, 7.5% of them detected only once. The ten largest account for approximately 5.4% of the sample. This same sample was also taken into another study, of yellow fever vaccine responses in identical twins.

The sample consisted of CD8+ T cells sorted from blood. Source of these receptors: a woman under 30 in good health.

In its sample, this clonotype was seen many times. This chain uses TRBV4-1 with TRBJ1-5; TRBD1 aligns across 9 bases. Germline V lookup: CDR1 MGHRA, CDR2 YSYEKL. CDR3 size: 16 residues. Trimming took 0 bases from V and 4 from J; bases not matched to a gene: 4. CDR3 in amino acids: CASSQDADRGNQPQHF. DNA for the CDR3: TGCGCCAGCAGCCAAGACGCGGACAGGGGAAATCAGCCCCAGCATTTT.

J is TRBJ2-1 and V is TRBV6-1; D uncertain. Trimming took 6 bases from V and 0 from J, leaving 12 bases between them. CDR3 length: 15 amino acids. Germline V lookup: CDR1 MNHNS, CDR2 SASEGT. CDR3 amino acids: CASSTDGSSYNEQFF. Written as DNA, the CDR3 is TGTGCCAGCAGCACCGACGGAAGCTCCTACAATGAGCAGTTCTTC.

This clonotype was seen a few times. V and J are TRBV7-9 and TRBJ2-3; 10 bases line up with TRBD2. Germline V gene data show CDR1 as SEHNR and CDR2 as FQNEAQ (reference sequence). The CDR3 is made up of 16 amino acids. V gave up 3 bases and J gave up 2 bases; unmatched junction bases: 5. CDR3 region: CASSLGLAGDTDTQYF. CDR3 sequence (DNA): TGTGCCAGCAGCTTGGGGCTAGCGGGGGACACAGATACGCAGTATTTT.

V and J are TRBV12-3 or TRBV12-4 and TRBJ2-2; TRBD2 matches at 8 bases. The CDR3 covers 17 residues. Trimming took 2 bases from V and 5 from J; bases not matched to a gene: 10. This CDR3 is CASSLYGTRTKTGELFF. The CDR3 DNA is TGTGCCAGCAGTTTATACGGGACTAGGACCAAAACCGGGGAGCTGTTTTTT.

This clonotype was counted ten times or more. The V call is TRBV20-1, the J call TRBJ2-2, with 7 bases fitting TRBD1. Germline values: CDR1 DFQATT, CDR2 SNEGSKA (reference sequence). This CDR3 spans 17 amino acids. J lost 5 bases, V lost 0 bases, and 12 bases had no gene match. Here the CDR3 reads CSARDSATGQDTGELFF. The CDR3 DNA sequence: TGCAGTGCTAGAGACTCGGCGACAGGGCAGGATACCGGGGAGCTGTTTTTT.

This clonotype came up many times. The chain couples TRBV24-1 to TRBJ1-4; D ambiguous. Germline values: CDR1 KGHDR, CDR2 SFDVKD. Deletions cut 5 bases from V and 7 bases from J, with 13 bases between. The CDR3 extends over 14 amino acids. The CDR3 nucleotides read TGTGCCACCAGTGGTTCCAGCGCTAGTGAAAAACTGTTTTTT. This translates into CATSGSSASEKLFF.

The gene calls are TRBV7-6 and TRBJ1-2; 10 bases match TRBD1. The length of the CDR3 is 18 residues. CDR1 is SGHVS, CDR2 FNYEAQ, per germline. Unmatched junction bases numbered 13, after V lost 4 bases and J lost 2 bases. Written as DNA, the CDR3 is TGTGCCAGCAGCTCAGAGCAATCGGGACAGGGGACCAACTATGGCTACACCTTC. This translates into CASSSEQSGQGTNYGYTF.

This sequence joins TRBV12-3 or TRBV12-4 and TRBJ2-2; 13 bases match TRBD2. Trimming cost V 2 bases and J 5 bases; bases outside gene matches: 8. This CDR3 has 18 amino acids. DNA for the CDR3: TGTGCCAGCAGTTTACGAAACAGGGGACTAGCGGGAACCGGGGAGCTGTTTTTT. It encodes CASSLRNRGLAGTGELFF.

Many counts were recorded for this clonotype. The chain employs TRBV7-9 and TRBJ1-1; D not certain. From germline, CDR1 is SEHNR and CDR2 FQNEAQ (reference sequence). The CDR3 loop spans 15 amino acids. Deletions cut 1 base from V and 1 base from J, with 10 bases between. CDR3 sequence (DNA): TGTGCCAGCAGCTTAGTGGTCTTGGGGAACACTGAAGCTTTCTTT. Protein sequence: CASSLVVLGNTEAFF.

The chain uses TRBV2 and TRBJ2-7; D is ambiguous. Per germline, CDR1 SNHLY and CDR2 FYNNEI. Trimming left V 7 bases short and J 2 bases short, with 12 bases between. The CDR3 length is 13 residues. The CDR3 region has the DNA TGTGCCAGCAAAGCGCGGTTTACCTACGAGCAGTACTTC. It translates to CASKARFTYEQYF.

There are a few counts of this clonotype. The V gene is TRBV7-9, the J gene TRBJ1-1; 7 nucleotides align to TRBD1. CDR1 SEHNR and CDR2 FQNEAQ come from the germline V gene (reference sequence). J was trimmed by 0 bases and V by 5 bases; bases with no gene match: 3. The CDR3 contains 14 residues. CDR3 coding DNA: TGTGCCAGCAGCGCGGGACAGATGAACACTGAAGCTTTCTTT. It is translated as CASSAGQMNTEAFF.

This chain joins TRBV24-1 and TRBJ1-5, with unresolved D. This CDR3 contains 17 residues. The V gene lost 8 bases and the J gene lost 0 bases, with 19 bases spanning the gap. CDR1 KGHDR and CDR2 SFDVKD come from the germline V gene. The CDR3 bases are TGTGCCACCACACCCAAAACTCCCAGATATAGCAATCAGCCCCAGCATTTT. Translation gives CATTPKTPRYSNQPQHF.